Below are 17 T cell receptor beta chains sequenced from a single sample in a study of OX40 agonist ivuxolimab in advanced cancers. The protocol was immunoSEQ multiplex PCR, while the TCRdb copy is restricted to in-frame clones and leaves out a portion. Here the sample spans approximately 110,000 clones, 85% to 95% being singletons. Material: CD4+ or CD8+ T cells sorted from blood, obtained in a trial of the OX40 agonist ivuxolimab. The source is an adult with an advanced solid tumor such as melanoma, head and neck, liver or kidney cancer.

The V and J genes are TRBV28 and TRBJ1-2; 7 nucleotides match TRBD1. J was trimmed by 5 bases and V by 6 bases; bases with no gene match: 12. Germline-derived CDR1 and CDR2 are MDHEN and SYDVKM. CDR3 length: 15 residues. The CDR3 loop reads CASSLGGTVLYGYTF. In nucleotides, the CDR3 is TGTGCCAGCAGCCTGGGCGGGACAGTTCTATATGGCTACACCTTC.

The CDR3 sequence is CASTSNTGELFF. The CDR3, as DNA: TGTGCCAGCACATCGAACACCGGGGAGCTGTTTTTT. The chain recombines TRBV6-5 with TRBJ2-2, with D unresolved. Trimming removed 7 bases from V and 0 bases from J, with 3 bases in between. This CDR3 is 12 amino acids long. Germline V gives CDR1 MNHEY, CDR2 SVGAGI.

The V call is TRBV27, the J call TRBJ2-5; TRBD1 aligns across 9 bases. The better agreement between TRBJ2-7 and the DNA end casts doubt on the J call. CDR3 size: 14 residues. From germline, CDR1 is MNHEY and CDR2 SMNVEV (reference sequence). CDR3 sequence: CASSEQGASYEQYF. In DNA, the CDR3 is TGTGCCAGCAGTGAACAGGGGGCCTCCTACGAGCAGTACTTC.

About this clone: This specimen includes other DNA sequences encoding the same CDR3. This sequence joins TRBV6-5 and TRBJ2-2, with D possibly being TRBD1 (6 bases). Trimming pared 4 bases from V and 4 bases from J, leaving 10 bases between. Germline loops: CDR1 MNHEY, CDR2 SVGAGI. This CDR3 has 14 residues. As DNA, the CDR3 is TGTGCCAGCAGTTCGACAGGAGGCACCGGGGAGCTGTTTTTT. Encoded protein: CASSSTGGTGELFF.

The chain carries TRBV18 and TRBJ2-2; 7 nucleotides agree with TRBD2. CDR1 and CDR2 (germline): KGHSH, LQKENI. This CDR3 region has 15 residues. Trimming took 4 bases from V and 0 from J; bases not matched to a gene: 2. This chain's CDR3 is CASSQGLPNTGELFF. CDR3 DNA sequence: TGTGCCAGCTCACAGGGACTACCGAACACCGGGGAGCTGTTTTTT. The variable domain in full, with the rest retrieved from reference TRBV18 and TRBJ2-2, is NAGVMQNPRHLVRRRGQEARLRCSPMKGHSHVYWYRQLPEEGLKFMVYLQKENIIDESGMPKERFSAEFPKEGPSILRIQQVVRGDSAAYFCASSQGLPNTGELFFGEGSRLTVL.

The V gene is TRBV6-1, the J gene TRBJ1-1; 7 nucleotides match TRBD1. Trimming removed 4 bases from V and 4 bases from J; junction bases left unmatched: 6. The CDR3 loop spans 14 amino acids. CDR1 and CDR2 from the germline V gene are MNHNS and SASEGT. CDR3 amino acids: CASSAMQGGTEAFF. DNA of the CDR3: TGTGCCAGCAGTGCTATGCAGGGGGGCACTGAAGCTTTCTTT.

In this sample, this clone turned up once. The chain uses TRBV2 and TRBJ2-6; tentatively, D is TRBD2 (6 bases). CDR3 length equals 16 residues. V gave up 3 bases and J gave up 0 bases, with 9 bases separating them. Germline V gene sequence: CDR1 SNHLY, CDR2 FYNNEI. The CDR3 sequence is CASSEEGFSGANVLTF. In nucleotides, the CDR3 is TGTGCCAGCAGTGAGGAGGGTTTCTCTGGGGCCAACGTCCTGACTTTC.

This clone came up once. The CDR3 protein is CASSIGPGGSNSYEQYF. The CDR3 DNA sequence: TGTGCCAGTAGTATCGGACCTGGGGGATCTAACTCCTACGAGCAGTACTTC. This chain joins TRBV19 and TRBJ2-5; the D call may be TRBD1 or TRBD2 (5 bases each). The assigned J gene may be wrong: the sequence end matches TRBJ2-7 better. Germline V gives CDR1 LNHDA, CDR2 SQIVND (reference sequence). The CDR3 covers 17 residues.

In DNA form, the CDR3 reads TGTGCCAGCAGCGCGGGAGGGCCCGGAAACATTCAGTACTTC. Its translation: CASSAGGPGNIQYF. The gene calls are TRBV7-3 and TRBJ2-4; 9 positions agree with TRBD2. Germline V lookup: CDR1 SGHTA, CDR2 FQGTGA. This CDR3 comprises 14 residues. The V segment lost 5 bases and the J segment 6 bases; nucleotides outside the gene matches: 5.

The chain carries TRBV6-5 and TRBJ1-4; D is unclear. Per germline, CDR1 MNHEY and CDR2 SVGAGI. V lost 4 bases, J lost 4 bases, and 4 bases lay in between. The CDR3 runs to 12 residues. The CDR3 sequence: CASSLDNEKLFF. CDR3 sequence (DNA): TGTGCCAGCAGTTTAGATAATGAAAAACTGTTTTTT.

CDR3 nucleotides: TGTGCCAGCAGCGTACTCGGCCACACAGATACGCAGTATTTT. This sequence encodes CASSVLGHTDTQYF. The chain carries TRBV9 and TRBJ2-3; D uncertain. Trimming removed 1 base from V and 2 bases from J, with 8 bases in between. CDR3 size: 14 residues. Germline values: CDR1 SGDLS, CDR2 YYNGEE.

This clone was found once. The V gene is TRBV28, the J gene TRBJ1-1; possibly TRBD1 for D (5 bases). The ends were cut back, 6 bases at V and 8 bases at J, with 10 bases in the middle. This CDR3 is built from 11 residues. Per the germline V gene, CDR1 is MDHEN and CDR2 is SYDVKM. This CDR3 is CASSWRGEAFF. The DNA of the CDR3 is TGTGCCAGCAGCTGGCGGGGGGAAGCTTTCTTT.

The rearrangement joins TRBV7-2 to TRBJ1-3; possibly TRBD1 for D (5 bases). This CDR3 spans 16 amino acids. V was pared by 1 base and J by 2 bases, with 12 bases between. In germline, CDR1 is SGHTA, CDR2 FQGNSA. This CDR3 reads CASSLVGGGAGNTIYF. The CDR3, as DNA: TGTGCCAGCAGCTTAGTCGGAGGAGGGGCTGGAAACACCATATATTTT. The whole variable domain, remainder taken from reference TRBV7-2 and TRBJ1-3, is GAGVSQSPSNKVTEKGKDVELRCDPISGHTALYWYRQSLGQGLEFLIYFQGNSAPDKSGLPSDRFSAERTGGSVSTLTIQRTQQEDSAVYLCASSLVGGGAGNTIYFGEGSWLTVV.

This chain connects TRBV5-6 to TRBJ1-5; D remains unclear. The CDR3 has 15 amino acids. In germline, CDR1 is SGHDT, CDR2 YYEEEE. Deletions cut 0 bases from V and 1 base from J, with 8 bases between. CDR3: CASSLGGRSNQPQHF. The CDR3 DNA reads TGTGCCAGCAGCTTGGGCGGCCGGAGCAATCAGCCCCAGCATTTT.

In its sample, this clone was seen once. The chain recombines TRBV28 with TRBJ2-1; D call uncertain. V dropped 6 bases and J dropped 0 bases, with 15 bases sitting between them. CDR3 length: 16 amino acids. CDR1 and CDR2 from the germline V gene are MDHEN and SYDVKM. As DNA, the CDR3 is TGTGCCAGCAGAGGAGCACAGCCGAGCTCCTACAATGAGCAGTTCTTC. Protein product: CASRGAQPSSYNEQFF.

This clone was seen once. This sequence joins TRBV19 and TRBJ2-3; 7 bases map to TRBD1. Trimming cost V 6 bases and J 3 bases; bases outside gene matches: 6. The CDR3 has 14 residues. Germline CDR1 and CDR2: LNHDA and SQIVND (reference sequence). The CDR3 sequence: CASSGTVVTDTQYF. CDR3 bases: TGTGCCAGTAGCGGGACAGTGGTAACAGATACGCAGTATTTT.

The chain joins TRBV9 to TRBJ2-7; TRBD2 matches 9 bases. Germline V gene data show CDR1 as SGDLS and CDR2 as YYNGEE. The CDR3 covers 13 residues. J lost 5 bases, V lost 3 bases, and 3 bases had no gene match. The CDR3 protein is CASSGTSAHEQYF. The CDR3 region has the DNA TGTGCCAGCAGCGGGACTAGCGCCCACGAGCAGTACTTC.